Listed below are T cell receptor beta chains from one sample, sequenced in a study of OX40 agonist ivuxolimab in advanced cancers. Assay used: immunoSEQ multiplex PCR; TCRdb lists only in-frame clones, some missing. Of over 75,000 clones listed, about 90% are singletons. Sequences were derived from CD4+ or CD8+ T cells sorted from blood, sampled in a trial of the OX40 agonist ivuxolimab. The receptors here all came from an adult with an advanced solid tumor such as melanoma, head and neck, liver or kidney cancer. Both conserved end residues are part of each CDR3. The D gene is left open where the match is weak. The size entry is marked missing in some rows and otherwise reads once, few, many or a size class.

CDR3 protein,CDR3 DNA,D gene,clone size,J gene,V gene
CASSQSTPSENTIYF,TGCGCCAGCAGCCAATCGACACCCTCTGAAAACACCATATATTTT,-,-,TRBJ1-3,TRBV4-1
CASRATSGQETQYF,TGTGCCAGCAGGGCCACTAGCGGTCAAGAGACCCAGTACTTC,TRBD2,few,TRBJ2-5,TRBV2
CASSQGTGSGEQYF,TGCGCCAGCAGCCAGGGGACAGGTTCCGGAGAGCAGTACTTC,TRBD1,-,TRBJ2-7,TRBV4-1
CASRWDTNYGYTF,TGTGCCAGCAGATGGGACACCAACTATGGCTACACCTTC,-,-,TRBJ1-2,TRBV7-9
CASRWTVNHLSGNTIYF,TGTGCCAGCCGCTGGACAGTAAACCACCTCTCTGGAAACACCATATATTTT,-,-,TRBJ1-3,TRBV19
CASSKEVRWSNSNTGELFF,TGTGCCAGCAGCAAAGAGGTTAGGTGGAGTAACTCGAACACCGGGGAGCTGTTTTTT,-,-,TRBJ2-2,TRBV21-1
CASSETGSGRRVGYF,TGTGCCAGCAGTGAAACTGGTAGCGGGAGGCGGGTGGGGTACTTC,TRBD2,-,TRBJ2-7,TRBV2
CASSLGRVPTPDTQYF,TGTGCCAGCAGTTTAGGCCGGGTCCCGACCCCAGATACGCAGTATTTT,-,once,TRBJ2-3,TRBV27
CASSQELLSYEQYF,TGTGCCAGCAGCCAAGAGCTGCTATCCTACGAGCAGTACTTC,-,-,TRBJ2-7,TRBV4-2
CASSIREFTYEQYF,TGTGCCAGCAGCATTCGGGAGTTCACCTACGAGCAGTACTTC,-,-,TRBJ2-7,TRBV5-4
CASSVDTGAETQYF,TGTGCCAGCAGCGTCGACACAGGGGCAGAGACCCAGTACTTC,TRBD1,-,TRBJ2-5,TRBV9
CASSSTGGYEQYF,TGTGCCAGCAGCTCAACAGGGGGCTACGAGCAGTACTTC,TRBD1,once,TRBJ2-7,TRBV5-6
CASSTGQGNYEQYF,TGCGCCAGCAGCACGGGACAGGGCAACTACGAGCAGTACTTC,TRBD1,-,TRBJ2-7,TRBV5-1
CASSVLDSQNTEAFF,TGTGCCAGCAGCGTTCTAGACAGCCAGAACACTGAAGCTTTCTTT,-,-,TRBJ1-1,TRBV9
CAISESDSLNTGELFF,TGTGCCATCAGTGAGTCGGACTCTTTGAACACCGGGGAGCTGTTTTTT,-,-,TRBJ2-2,TRBV10-3
CASSPDLTGELFF,TGTGCCAGCAGCCCAGACTTGACCGGGGAGCTGTTTTTT,-,-,TRBJ2-2,TRBV7-8
CSVVGNSNTEAFF,TGCAGCGTTGTGGGGAATAGTAACACTGAAGCTTTCTTT,-,-,TRBJ1-1,TRBV29-1
CASSPTGLREQYF,TGTGCCAGCAGCCCGACAGGGCTCCGGGAGCAGTACTTC,TRBD1,-,TRBJ2-7,TRBV7-9
CSVEGQGNEQFF,TGCAGCGTGGAGGGACAGGGTAATGAGCAGTTCTTC,TRBD1,-,TRBJ2-1,TRBV29-1
CASSAGLAGVDNEQFF,TGTGCCAGCAGCGCGGGACTAGCGGGAGTGGACAATGAGCAGTTCTTC,TRBD2,-,TRBJ2-1,TRBV5-6
CASSLVGGLANTQYF,TGTGCCAGCAGCTTAGTGGGCGGACTAGCGAATACGCAGTATTTT,TRBD2,-,TRBJ2-3,TRBV7-9
CSVDAGPNQETQYF,TGCAGCGTTGACGCGGGACCAAACCAAGAGACCCAGTACTTC,-,-,TRBJ2-5,TRBV29-1
CASSMGSGFAGRSSYEQYF,TGTGCCAGTAGTATGGGCTCTGGGTTTGCAGGGCGCTCATCCTACGAGCAGTACTTC,-,once,TRBJ2-7,TRBV19
CASSVGGTTEAFF,TGTGCCAGCAGCGTAGGGGGGACCACTGAAGCTTTCTTT,-,-,TRBJ1-1,TRBV9